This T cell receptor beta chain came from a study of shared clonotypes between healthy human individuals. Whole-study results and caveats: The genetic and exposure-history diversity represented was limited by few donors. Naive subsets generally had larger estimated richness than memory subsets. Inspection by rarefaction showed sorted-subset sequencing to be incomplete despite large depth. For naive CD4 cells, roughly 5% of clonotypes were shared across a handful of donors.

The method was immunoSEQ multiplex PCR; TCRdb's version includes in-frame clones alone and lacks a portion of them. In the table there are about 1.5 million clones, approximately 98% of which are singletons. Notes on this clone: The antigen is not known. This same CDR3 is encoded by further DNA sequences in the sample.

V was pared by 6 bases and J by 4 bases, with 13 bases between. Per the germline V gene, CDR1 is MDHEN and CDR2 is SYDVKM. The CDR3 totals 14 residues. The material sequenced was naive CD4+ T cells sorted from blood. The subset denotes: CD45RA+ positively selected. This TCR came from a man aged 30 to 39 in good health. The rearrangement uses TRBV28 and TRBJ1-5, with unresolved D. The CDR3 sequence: CASSSLPPNQPQHF. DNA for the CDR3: TGTGCCAGCAGCTCCCTCCCCCCGAATCAGCCCCAGCATTTT.